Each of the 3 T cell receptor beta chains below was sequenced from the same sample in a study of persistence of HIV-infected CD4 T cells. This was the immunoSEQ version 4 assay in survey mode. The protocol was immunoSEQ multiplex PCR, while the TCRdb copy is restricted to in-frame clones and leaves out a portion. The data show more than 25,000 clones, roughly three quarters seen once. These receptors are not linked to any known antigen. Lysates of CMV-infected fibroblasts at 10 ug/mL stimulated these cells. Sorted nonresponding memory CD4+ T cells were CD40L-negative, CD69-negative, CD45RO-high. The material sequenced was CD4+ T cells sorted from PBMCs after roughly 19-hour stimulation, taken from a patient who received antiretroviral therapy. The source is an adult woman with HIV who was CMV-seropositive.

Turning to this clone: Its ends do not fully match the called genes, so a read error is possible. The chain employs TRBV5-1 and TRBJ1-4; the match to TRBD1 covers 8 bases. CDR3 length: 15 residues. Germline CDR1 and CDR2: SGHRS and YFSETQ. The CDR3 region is CASRLETGAWEKLFF. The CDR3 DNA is TGCGCCAGCAGGTTGGAGACAGGGGCATGGGAAAAACTGTTTTTT.

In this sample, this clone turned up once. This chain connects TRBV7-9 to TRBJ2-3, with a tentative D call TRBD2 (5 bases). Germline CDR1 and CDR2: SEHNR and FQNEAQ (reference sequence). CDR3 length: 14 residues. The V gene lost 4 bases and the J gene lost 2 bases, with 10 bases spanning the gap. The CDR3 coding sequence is TGTGCCAGCAGCTCCGGACTCAACACAGATACGCAGTATTTT. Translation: CASSSGLNTDTQYF.

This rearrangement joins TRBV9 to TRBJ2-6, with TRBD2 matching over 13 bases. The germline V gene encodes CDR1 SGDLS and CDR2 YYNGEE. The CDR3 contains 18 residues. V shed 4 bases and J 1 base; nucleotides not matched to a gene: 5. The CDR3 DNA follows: TGTGCCAGCAGCCCCCGACTAGCGGGGGGTTCTGGGGCCAACGTCCTGACTTTC. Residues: CASSPRLAGGSGANVLTF.